The rows below give T cell receptor beta chains drawn from one sample of a study of esophageal squamous cell carcinoma under preoperative chemotherapy. TCRdb independently ran MiXCR on the PCR reads; one entry per CDR3 protein. The data hold about 12,000 distinct CDR3 sequences, with roughly half observed a single time. The sample here was taken from a patient given preoperative chemotherapy. All receptors derive from a human donor with esophageal squamous cell carcinoma. The donor label of this sample is uncertain. Both conserved end residues are part of each CDR3. Fields, in order: J gene, D gene, V gene, CDR3 length, clone size, CDR3 protein, CDR3 DNA. D genes are given only for firm matches. Expanded clones get a size class; other rows say once, few or many, or leave the size out.

J: TRBJ2-7
D: NA
V: TRBV7-2
length: 13
size: NA
CDR3: CASSLRRDYEQYF
DNA: TGTGCCAGCAGCTTGAGGCGGGACTACGAGCAGTACTTC

J: TRBJ2-2
D: TRBD2
V: TRBV10-3
length: 16
size: many
CDR3: CAISETSGSQAGELFF
DNA: TGTGCCATCAGTGAAACTAGCGGGAGTCAGGCCGGGGAGCTGTTTTTT

J: TRBJ2-1
D: NA
V: TRBV6-1
length: 14
size: medium-sized
CDR3: CATMVAALQETQFF
DNA: TGTGCCACGATGGTAGCGGCTCTACAAGAGACCCAGTTCTTC

J: TRBJ1-6
D: NA
V: TRBV6-5
length: 17
size: NA
CDR3: CASSYSITGSYNSPLHF
DNA: TGTGCCAGCAGTTACTCTATCACGGGCTCCTATAATTCACCCCTCCACTTT

J: TRBJ2-5
D: NA
V: TRBV6-5
length: 13
size: NA
CDR3: CASSFQTGETQYF
DNA: TGTGCCAGCAGTTTCCAGACTGGGGAGACCCAGTACTTC

J: TRBJ2-7
D: TRBD2
V: TRBV27
length: 15
size: many
CDR3: CASSFQREGPWEQYF
DNA: TGTGCCAGCAGTTTCCAGCGGGAGGGCCCTTGGGAGCAGTACTTC

J: TRBJ2-5
D: TRBD2
V: TRBV7-2
length: 16
size: NA
CDR3: CASSSGRGAPRETQYF
DNA: TGTGCCAGCAGCTCTGGGCGGGGGGCCCCTCGGGAGACCCAGTACTTC

J: TRBJ2-5
D: NA
V: TRBV6-1
length: 16
size: few
CDR3: CASREFGGSDPETQYF
DNA: TGTGCCAGCAGGGAATTTGGGGGCAGCGACCCAGAGACCCAGTACTTC

J: TRBJ2-1
D: NA
V: TRBV6-1
length: 14
size: NA
CDR3: CASSPGVGGYEQFF
DNA: TGTGCCAGCAGCCCTGGCGTGGGCGGCTACGAGCAGTTCTTC

J: TRBJ1-6
D: TRBD1
V: TRBV12-3/TRBV12-4
length: 15
size: few
CDR3: CASRQRQGNNSPLHF
DNA: TGTGCCAGCAGGCAAAGACAGGGGAATAATTCACCCCTCCACTTT

J: TRBJ2-5
D: NA
V: TRBV6-9
length: 12
size: NA
CDR3: CASIQKGETQYF
DNA: TGTGCCAGCATCCAGAAGGGAGAGACCCAGTACTTC

J: TRBJ2-5
D: TRBD1
V: TRBV6-1
length: 15
size: NA
CDR3: CARGVGGGDQETQYF
DNA: TGTGCCAGGGGGGTAGGGGGCGGTGACCAAGAGACCCAGTACTTC

J: TRBJ2-5
D: TRBD1
V: TRBV7-8
length: 16
size: NA
CDR3: CASSPSRQGGVETQYF
DNA: TGTGCCAGCAGCCCCTCTAGACAGGGGGGTGTGGAGACCCAGTACTTC

J: TRBJ2-1
D: NA
V: TRBV6-1
length: 14
size: NA
CDR3: CASSLRVGINKQFF
DNA: TGTGCCAGCAGTCTGCGCGTGGGGATAAATAAGCAGTTCTTT

J: TRBJ2-2
D: TRBD2
V: TRBV6-1
length: 14
size: many
CDR3: CASSPPGGGGELFF
DNA: TGTGCCAGCAGTCCCCCGGGGGGGGGCGGGGAGCTGTTTTTT

J: TRBJ2-4
D: NA
V: TRBV6-1
length: 16
size: NA
CDR3: CASSDLGRSAKDTQYF
DNA: TGTGCCAGCAGTGACTTGGGGCGGAGCGCCAAAGACACGCAGTACTTC

J: TRBJ2-1
D: TRBD2
V: TRBV6-1
length: 14
size: NA
CDR3: CASSEVAGYNEQFF
DNA: TGTGCCAGCAGTGAAGTAGCGGGATACAATGAGCAGTTCTTC

J: TRBJ2-2
D: NA
V: TRBV6-1
length: 14
size: medium-sized
CDR3: CASCPGHLTGELFF
DNA: TGTGCCAGTTGTCCGGGACACCTCACCGGGGAGCTGTTTTTT

J: TRBJ1-6
D: NA
V: TRBV7-2
length: 17
size: NA
CDR3: CASSSPVAGTLASPLHF
DNA: TGTGCCAGCAGCTCGCCTGTTGCCGGGACCCTTGCTTCACCCCTCCACTTT

J: TRBJ2-3
D: NA
V: TRBV6-1
length: 14
size: NA
CDR3: CASHTGGGQDTQYF
DNA: TGTGCGAGCCACACTGGCGGGGGCCAAGATACGCAGTATTTT

J: TRBJ2-1
D: NA
V: TRBV7-2
length: 11
size: NA
CDR3: CASSIKETQFF
DNA: TGTGCCAGCAGTATTAAAGAGACCCAGTTCTTC

J: TRBJ1-5
D: NA
V: TRBV6-1
length: 13
size: few
CDR3: CASRQVNNQPQHF
DNA: TGTGCCAGCAGGCAGGTGAACAATCAGCCCCAGCATTTT

J: TRBJ2-3
D: NA
V: TRBV10-1
length: 14
size: NA
CDR3: CASSEGLGTDTQYF
DNA: TGCGCCAGCAGTGAGGGACTAGGGACAGATACGCAGTATTTC

J: TRBJ2-1
D: TRBD1
V: TRBV6-1
length: 16
size: NA
CDR3: CASRGDRVTSYNEQFF
DNA: TGTGCCAGCAGGGGGGACAGGGTTACTTCCTACAATGAGCAGTTCTTC

J: TRBJ2-1
D: NA
V: TRBV6-5
length: 14
size: NA
CDR3: CASSYSTGNNEQFF
DNA: TGTGCCAGCAGTTACTCGACGGGAAACAATGAGCAGTTCTTC

J: TRBJ1-1
D: TRBD1
V: TRBV6-4
length: 14
size: NA
CDR3: CATWVWTGNTEAFF
DNA: TGTGCCACCTGGGTCTGGACAGGGAACACTGAAGCTTTCTTT

J: TRBJ2-3
D: NA
V: TRBV10-1
length: 15
size: NA
CDR3: CASSESRVGTDTQYF
DNA: TGCGCCAGCAGTGAGTCGAGGGTTGGCACAGATACGCAGTATTTT

J: TRBJ2-1
D: TRBD2
V: TRBV12-3/TRBV12-4
length: 13
size: NA
CDR3: CASSLREAGEQFF
DNA: TGTGCCAGCAGTTTGCGGGAGGCTGGGGAGCAGTTCTTC

J: TRBJ2-7
D: NA
V: TRBV6-1
length: 14
size: NA
CDR3: CASSPGVGGYEQYF
DNA: TGTGCCAGCAGCCCTGGCGTGGGCGGCTACGAGCAGTACTTC

J: TRBJ2-7
D: TRBD1
V: TRBV7-2
length: 15
size: NA
CDR3: CASSFRRDRGYEQYF
DNA: TGTGCCAGCAGCTTTCGTAGGGACAGGGGCTACGAGCAGTACTTC

J: TRBJ2-3
D: TRBD2
V: TRBV6-1
length: 21
size: NA
CDR3: CASSLDKGVSGLAGSTDTQYF
DNA: TGTGCCAGCAGCCTTGACAAAGGGGTCTCAGGACTAGCGGGCAGCACAGATACGCAGTATTTT

J: TRBJ2-6
D: TRBD1
V: TRBV6-5
length: 20
size: NA
CDR3: CASSTRATRDSYTGANVLTF
DNA: TGTGCCAGCAGTACCCGAGCCACCCGGGACAGTTATACCGGGGCCAACGTCCTGACTTTC

J: TRBJ2-3
D: NA
V: TRBV20-1
length: 13
size: once
CDR3: CSARQDTTDTQYF
DNA: TGCAGTGCTAGACAGGATACCACAGATACGCAGTATTTT

J: TRBJ2-1
D: TRBD2
V: TRBV7-2
length: 17
size: NA
CDR3: CASSLTGLAGVSNEQFF
DNA: TGTGCCAGCAGCCTAACGGGACTAGCGGGAGTGAGCAATGAGCAGTTCTTC

J: TRBJ2-7
D: NA
V: TRBV6-1
length: 12
size: few
CDR3: CASSLGPTEQYF
DNA: TGTGCCAGCAGCCTCGGGCCCACCGAGCAGTACTTC

J: TRBJ2-2
D: NA
V: TRBV27
length: 15
size: NA
CDR3: CASSLSEGSAGKLFF
DNA: TGTGCCAGCAGTTTGTCCGAGGGCAGTGCCGGTAAGCTGTTTTTT

J: TRBJ2-3
D: NA
V: TRBV6-1
length: 16
size: once
CDR3: CASSEFGGRYKETQYF
DNA: TGTGCCAGCAGTGAATTTGGGGGCCGCTACAAAGAGACGCAGTATTTT

J: TRBJ2-7
D: NA
V: TRBV11-1
length: 15
size: NA
CDR3: CASSPGALSSYEQYF
DNA: TGTGCCAGCAGCCCAGGGGCCCTGAGCTCCTACGAGCAGTACTTC

J: TRBJ2-7
D: TRBD1
V: TRBV7-2
length: 15
size: medium-sized
CDR3: CASSFGTGGPYEQYF
DNA: TGTGCCAGCAGCTTTGGGACAGGGGGTCCCTACGAGCAGTACTTC

J: TRBJ2-1
D: TRBD2
V: TRBV27
length: 16
size: NA
CDR3: CASSFFGASGNDEQFF
DNA: TGTGCCAGCAGTTTTTTCGGGGCTAGCGGGAACGATGAGCAGTTCTTC

J: TRBJ2-3
D: NA
V: TRBV10-3
length: 14
size: NA
CDR3: CAGKGAENTDTQYF
DNA: TGTGCGGGCAAAGGGGCGGAGAACACAGATACGCAGTATTTC

J: TRBJ2-3
D: NA
V: TRBV7-2
length: 19
size: medium-sized
CDR3: CASSSPSVGRGLVSDTQYF
DNA: TGTGCCAGCAGCTCTCCGTCGGTGGGACGAGGGCTAGTCAGCGATACGCAGTATTTT

J: TRBJ1-1
D: TRBD1
V: TRBV7-8
length: 13
size: few
CDR3: CASSLSDRVQAFF
DNA: TGTGCCAGCAGCTTATCGGACAGGGTTCAAGCTTTCTTT

J: TRBJ2-3
D: NA
V: TRBV6-1
length: 13
size: NA
CDR3: CASLAEGTETQYF
DNA: TGTGCCAGCCTCGCCGAGGGCACAGAGACGCAGTATTTC

J: TRBJ2-5
D: TRBD2
V: TRBV12-3/TRBV12-4
length: 15
size: NA
CDR3: CASSFVSTSEGTQYF
DNA: TGTGCCAGCAGTTTTGTTAGTACTAGCGAGGGGACCCAGTACTTC

J: TRBJ2-2
D: NA
V: TRBV27
length: 15
size: NA
CDR3: CASSESRGDTGELFF
DNA: TGTGCCAGCAGCGAGAGTAGAGGAGATACCGGGGAGCTGTTTTTT

J: TRBJ2-1
D: TRBD2
V: TRBV7-2
length: 15
size: medium-sized
CDR3: CASSRLAGSVYEQFF
DNA: TGTGCCAGCAGCCGCTTAGCGGGTTCGGTCTACGAGCAGTTCTTC

J: TRBJ2-3
D: NA
V: TRBV6-1
length: 12
size: NA
CDR3: CASSDNTDTQYF
DNA: TGTGCCAGCAGTGATAACACAGATACGCAGTATTTT

J: TRBJ2-1
D: TRBD2
V: TRBV6-5
length: 14
size: NA
CDR3: CASSYIGGKAEQFF
DNA: TGTGCCAGCAGTTACATCGGGGGGAAGGCTGAGCAGTTCTTC

J: TRBJ2-1
D: NA
V: TRBV6-1
length: 14
size: NA
CDR3: CASTLGAGVDTQFF
DNA: TGTGCCAGCACCTTAGGTGCAGGGGTGGACACGCAGTTCTTT

J: TRBJ2-4
D: TRBD1
V: TRBV10-1
length: 14
size: NA
CDR3: CRGRGRRAKNIQYF
DNA: TGCCGCGGCAGGGGGCGGCGAGCCAAAAACATTCAGTACTTC

J: TRBJ2-3
D: TRBD2
V: TRBV10-3
length: 15
size: NA
CDR3: CATQWDGRSTDTQYF
DNA: TGTGCCACCCAATGGGACGGGAGGTCGACAGATACGCAGTATTTT

J: TRBJ2-3
D: NA
V: TRBV6-1
length: 15
size: NA
CDR3: CARGDGGSAQYTQYF
DNA: TGTGCCAGGGGCGATGGGGGTAGTGCCCAATATACGCAGTATTTC